These 18 T cell receptor beta chains originate from one sample sequenced in a study of regulatory dendritic cells for organ transplantation. Their antigens are not known. CFSE-labeled sorted T cells met regulatory or mature dendritic cells for four to five days. TCRdb's table, derived via immunoSEQ multiplex PCR, lists solely in-frame clones and lacks some. The sample consists of 20,000 or so clones, approximately 85% of them appearing once. Specimen: naive CD4+ T cells from blood cultured with regulatory dendritic cells. Specified subset: CD45RA+ naive T cells. The receptors were sampled from a human donor in good health.

The chain has TRBV30 and TRBJ1-5; D is undetermined. CDR3 length: 15 residues. V was shortened by 0 bases and J by 2 bases, with 11 bases between the two germline ends. The germline CDR1 and CDR2 sequences are GTSNPN and SVGIG (reference sequence). The CDR3 bases are TGTGCCTGGAGTGTACGACCCATGGGCAATCAGCCCCAGCATTTT. This sequence encodes CAWSVRPMGNQPQHF.

The chain uses TRBV28 and TRBJ2-7, with D possibly matching TRBD1 (5 bases). The CDR3 runs 16 residues. CDR1 and CDR2 from the germline V gene are MDHEN and SYDVKM. Trimming removed 2 bases from V and 2 bases from J, with 16 bases in between. DNA of the CDR3: TGTGCCAGCAGTTTACTCGCCTGGGGCAGCACCTACGAGCAGTACTTC. It encodes CASSLLAWGSTYEQYF.

This chain joins TRBV10-3 and TRBJ1-2; D is uncertain. V dropped 3 bases and J dropped 5 bases, with 7 bases sitting between them. The CDR3 totals 12 residues. The germline CDR1 and CDR2 sequences are ENHRY and SYGVKD. The DNA of the CDR3 is TGTGCCATCAGTGACTATCCGTATGGCTACACCTTC. It is translated as CAISDYPYGYTF.

The chain has TRBV27 and TRBJ1-2; tentative D call: TRBD1 (5 bases). CDR1 MNHEY and CDR2 SMNVEV come from the germline V gene (reference sequence). CDR3 length: 13 residues. The ends were cut back, 7 bases at V and 5 bases at J, with 14 bases in the middle. The CDR3 protein is CASKRDGRYGYTF. The CDR3 DNA sequence: TGTGCCAGCAAGAGGGACGGCCGATATGGCTACACCTTC.

The chain couples TRBV7-2 to TRBJ1-5; tentative D call: TRBD1 (6 bases). Germline CDR1 reads SGHTA; CDR2 reads FQGNSA. V was clipped by 2 bases and J by 0 bases, with 11 bases between them. The CDR3 is 16 amino acids. CDR3 in amino acids: CASSLNGQSSNQPQHF. In DNA form, the CDR3 reads TGTGCCAGCAGCTTAAACGGACAGTCTAGCAATCAGCCCCAGCATTTT.

J is TRBJ1-1 and V is TRBV29-1; possible D gene TRBD1, 6 bases. This CDR3 is 13 amino acids long. The germline V gene encodes CDR1 SQVTM and CDR2 ANQGSEA. V was pared by 6 bases and J by 1 base, with 12 bases between. CDR3 in amino acids: CSVMGAGNTEAFF. CDR3 coding DNA: TGCAGCGTAATGGGGGCGGGGAACACTGAAGCTTTCTTT.

The chain combines TRBV9 with TRBJ2-7, with D possibly being TRBD1 or TRBD2 (5 bases each). Trimming removed 3 bases from V and 6 bases from J, with 13 bases in between. The CDR3 consists of 13 residues. From germline, CDR1 is SGDLS and CDR2 YYNGEE. CDR3 DNA: TGTGCCAGCAGCGGTTTCCCTGGGGGCGAGCAGTACTTC. This sequence encodes CASSGFPGGEQYF.

This rearrangement joins TRBV6-1 to TRBJ2-3; the D is unclear. Between the trimmed V and J ends, which lost 8 bases and 7 bases, there was a span of 13 bases. The CDR3 has 12 amino acids. CDR1 and CDR2 from the germline V gene are MNHNS and SASEGT. CDR3 region: CASSQRGYTQYF. In nucleotides, the CDR3 is TGTGCCAGCTCACAACGTGGATATACGCAGTATTTT.

V gene TRBV6-1 combines with J gene TRBJ1-2, with D perhaps matching TRBD1 (5 bases). V gave up 6 bases and J gave up 0 bases, with 14 bases separating them. The germline V gene has CDR1 MNHNS and CDR2 SASEGT. This CDR3 has 15 amino acids. The CDR3 loop is CASRGGVLSNYGYTF. CDR3 DNA sequence: TGTGCCAGCAGGGGGGGGGTGCTCTCTAACTATGGCTACACCTTC.

The rearrangement links TRBV30 to TRBJ2-7; a possible D gene is TRBD2 (5 bases). From germline, CDR1 is GTSNPN and CDR2 SVGIG (reference sequence). V was clipped by 1 base and J by 6 bases, with 7 bases between them. This CDR3 has 11 amino acids. The CDR3 sequence: CAWSERGEQYF. The CDR3 DNA reads TGTGCCTGGAGTGAACGGGGCGAGCAGTACTTC.

The chain links TRBV10-1 to TRBJ2-7; TRBD2 is a possible D gene (6 bases). V was trimmed by 6 bases and J by 2 bases, leaving 17 bases between them. Germline V CDR1 and CDR2: WNHNN, SYGVQD (reference sequence). CDR3 length: 15 amino acids. CDR3 nucleotides: TGCGCCAGCAGGAGGAGGGAGTGGGGTCCCTACGAGCAGTACTTC. Translating it yields CASRRREWGPYEQYF.

The chain links TRBV9 to TRBJ2-2, with D perhaps TRBD1 (6 bases). The CDR3 covers 14 residues. The V gene lost 2 bases and the J gene lost 7 bases, with 12 bases spanning the gap. Germline V CDR1 and CDR2: SGDLS, YYNGEE. Written as DNA, the CDR3 is TGTGCCAGCAGCGTTACAGGGACGGGCGGGGAGCTGTTTTTT. Its protein is CASSVTGTGGELFF.

This chain links TRBV7-8 with TRBJ2-1, with no clear D. The V gene's germline CDR1 is SGHVS and CDR2 FQNEAQ. CDR3 length: 13 amino acids. The V end lost 4 bases, the J end lost 10 bases, and 14 bases lay between the germline ends. CDR3 region: CASSSLLMSEQFF. The CDR3 bases are TGTGCCAGCAGCTCCCTCCTGATGAGCGAGCAGTTCTTC.

This chain links TRBV19 with TRBJ2-2; D gene uncertain. This CDR3 is built from 16 residues. V was clipped by 3 bases and J by 9 bases, with 20 bases between them. From germline, CDR1 is LNHDA and CDR2 SQIVND (reference sequence). CDR3 nucleotides: TGTGCCAGTAGTATTATATCGGGTAACGGGCGCAGGGAGCTGTTTTTT. This sequence encodes CASSIISGNGRRELFF. The entire variable domain, with the rest obtained from reference TRBV19 and TRBJ2-2, is as follows: DGGITQSPKYLFRKEGQNVTLSCEQNLNHDAMYWYRQDPGQGLRLIYYSQIVNDFQKGDIAEGYSVSREKKESFPLTVTSAQKNPTAFYLCASSIISGNGRRELFFGEGSRLTVL.

The genes are TRBV4-1 and TRBJ2-3; D unresolved. This CDR3 spans 19 amino acids. Trimming pared 3 bases from V and 0 bases from J, leaving 22 bases between. CDR1 is MGHRA and CDR2 is YSYEKL in the germline V gene. In DNA, the CDR3 is TGCGCCAGCAGCCATCTCTCTCTGGGCCGCAGAACTAGCACAGATACGCAGTATTTT. It specifies CASSHLSLGRRTSTDTQYF.

The chain is built from TRBV28 and TRBJ2-5, with 9 bases matching TRBD1. V was pared by 2 bases and J by 5 bases, with 6 bases of the junction left unmatched. The CDR3 has 15 amino acids. The germline V gene encodes CDR1 MDHEN and CDR2 SYDVKM. CDR3 sequence: CASSLPPGQGETQYF. CDR3 bases: TGTGCCAGCAGTTTACCTCCTGGACAGGGGGAGACCCAGTACTTC.

The chain couples TRBV2 to TRBJ1-1, with a possible D match to TRBD1 (6 bases). This CDR3 comprises 20 residues. Per germline, CDR1 SNHLY and CDR2 FYNNEI. Trimming took 6 bases from V and 0 from J, leaving 29 bases between them. The CDR3 loop reads CASRSMGTRGETPMNTEAFF. The CDR3 coding sequence is TGTGCCAGCAGGAGTATGGGTACCAGGGGAGAGACTCCTATGAACACTGAAGCTTTCTTT.

The gene calls are TRBV6-5 and TRBJ1-1; D gene unclear. This CDR3 contains 12 residues. V lost 6 bases and J 5 bases, leaving 10 bases between the germline ends. Germline V lookup: CDR1 MNHEY, CDR2 SVGAGI. The CDR3 region is CASRGPGTEAFF. The CDR3 bases are TGTGCCAGCAGAGGGCCGGGGACTGAAGCTTTCTTT.